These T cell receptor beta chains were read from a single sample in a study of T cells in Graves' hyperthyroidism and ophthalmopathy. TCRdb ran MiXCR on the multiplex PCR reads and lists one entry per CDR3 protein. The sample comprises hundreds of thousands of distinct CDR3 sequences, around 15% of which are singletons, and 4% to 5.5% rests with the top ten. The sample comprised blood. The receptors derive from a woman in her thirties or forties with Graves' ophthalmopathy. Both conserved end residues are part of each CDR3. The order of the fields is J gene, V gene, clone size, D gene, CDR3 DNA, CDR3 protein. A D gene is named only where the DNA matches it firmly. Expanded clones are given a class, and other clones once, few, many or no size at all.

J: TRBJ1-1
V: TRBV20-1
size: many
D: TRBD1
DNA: TGCAGTGCTAGAGATTCTCGGACAGGGAGCGGCACTGAAGCTTTCTTT
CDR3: CSARDSRTGSGTEAFF

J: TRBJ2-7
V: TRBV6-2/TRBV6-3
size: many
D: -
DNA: TGTGCCAGCAGTTACAGCTCCAAAGGGGAAACGTTGACCTACGAGCAGTACTTC
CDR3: CASSYSSKGETLTYEQYF

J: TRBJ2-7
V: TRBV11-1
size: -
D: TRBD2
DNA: TGTGCCAGCAGCTTAGAGGGACTAGCGGGAGGGCCTCTGAGCGAGCAGTACTTC
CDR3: CASSLEGLAGGPLSEQYF

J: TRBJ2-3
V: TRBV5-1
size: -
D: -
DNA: TGCGCCAGCAGCCACGCTGGGGGGCAGGAAGATACGCAGTATTTT
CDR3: CASSHAGGQEDTQYF

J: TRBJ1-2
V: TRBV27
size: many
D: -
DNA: TGTGCCAGCAGTTCTCCGGGACGCCTGGGATTAAACTATGGCTACACCTTC
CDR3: CASSSPGRLGLNYGYTF

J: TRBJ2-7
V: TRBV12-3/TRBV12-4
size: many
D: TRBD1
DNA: TGTGCCAGCAGCGTCGACAGGGGAATCTACGAGCAGTACTTC
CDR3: CASSVDRGIYEQYF

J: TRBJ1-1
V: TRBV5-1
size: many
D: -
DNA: TGCGCCAGCAGCTTGCTCAGGGGTGTTACTGAAGCTTTCTTT
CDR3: CASSLLRGVTEAFF

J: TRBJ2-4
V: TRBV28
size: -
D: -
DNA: TGTGCCAGCAGTTTCCTACTGGACCTAAGGCCCAAAAACATTCAGTACTTC
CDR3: CASSFLLDLRPKNIQYF

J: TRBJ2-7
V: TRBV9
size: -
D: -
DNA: TGTGCCAGCAGCGTACAAGATGGGACAAGCGAGCAGTACTTC
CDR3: CASSVQDGTSEQYF

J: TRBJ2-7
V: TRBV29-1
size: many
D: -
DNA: TGCAGCTGCCGGGACAAAGCCTACGAGCAGTACTTC
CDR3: CSCRDKAYEQYF

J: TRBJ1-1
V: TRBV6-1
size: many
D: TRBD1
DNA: TGTGCCAGCACCGGGACAGGGGCTGAAGCTTTCTTT
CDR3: CASTGTGAEAFF

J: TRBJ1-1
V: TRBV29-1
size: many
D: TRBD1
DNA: TGCAGCGTTGAACGACCCGGGGACAGGGGTTATACTGAAGCTTTCTTT
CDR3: CSVERPGDRGYTEAFF

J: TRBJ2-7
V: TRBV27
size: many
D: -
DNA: TGTGCCAGCAGTCCCCGGATCACGGGCGACGAGCAGTACTTC
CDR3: CASSPRITGDEQYF

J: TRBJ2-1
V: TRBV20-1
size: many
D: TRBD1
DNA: TGCAGTGCAGACCATGCCGACAGGGGAATCAATGAGCAGTTCTTC
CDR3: CSADHADRGINEQFF

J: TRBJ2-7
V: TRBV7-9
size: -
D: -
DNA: TGTGCCAGCAGCCTACGGAGTGACTACGAGCAGTACTTC
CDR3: CASSLRSDYEQYF

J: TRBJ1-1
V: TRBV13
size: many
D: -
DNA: TGTGCCAGCAGCTTAGTCCGTTCGGGCACTGAAGCTTTCTTT
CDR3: CASSLVRSGTEAFF

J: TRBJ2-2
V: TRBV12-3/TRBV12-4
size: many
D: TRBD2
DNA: TGTGCCAGCAAACGAGGGTTAGCGGGAGAAGGGGAGCTGTTTTTT
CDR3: CASKRGLAGEGELFF

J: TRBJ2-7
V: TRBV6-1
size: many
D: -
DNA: TGTGCCAGCAGTGATTGGCGGACAAGCTACGAGCAGTACTTC
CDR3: CASSDWRTSYEQYF

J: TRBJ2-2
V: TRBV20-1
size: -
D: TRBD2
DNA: TGCAGTGTATTCCAGCGGGACTACACCGGGGAGCTGTTTTTT
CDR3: CSVFQRDYTGELFF

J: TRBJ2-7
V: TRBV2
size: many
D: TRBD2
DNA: TGTGCCAGCACGCGGGAGGGAGGCTACGAGCAGTACTTC
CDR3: CASTREGGYEQYF

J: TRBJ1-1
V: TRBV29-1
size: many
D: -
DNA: TGCAGCGTGGGGGATGCGAACACTGAAGCTTTCTTT
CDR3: CSVGDANTEAFF

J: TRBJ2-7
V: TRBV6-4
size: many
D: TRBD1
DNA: TGTGCCAGCAGACAGGGGTTCGAGCAGTACTTC
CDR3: CASRQGFEQYF

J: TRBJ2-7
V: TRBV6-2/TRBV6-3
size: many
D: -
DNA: TGTGCCAGCAGGGCGGCAGCCCCAGGGGAGTACTTC
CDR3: CASRAAAPGEYF

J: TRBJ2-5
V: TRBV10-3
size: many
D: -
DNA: TGTGCCATCAGGAGGGGCTTCCAAGAGACCCAGTACTTC
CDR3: CAIRRGFQETQYF

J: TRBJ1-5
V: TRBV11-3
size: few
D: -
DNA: TGTGCCAGCAGCCAGACAAGCACGCAGCCCCAGCATTTT
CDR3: CASSQTSTQPQHF

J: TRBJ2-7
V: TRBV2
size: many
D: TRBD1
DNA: TGTGCCAGCAGTCGACAGGGGAACTCCTACGAGCAGTACTTC
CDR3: CASSRQGNSYEQYF

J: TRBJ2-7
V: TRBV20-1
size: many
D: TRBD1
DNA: TGCAGTGCTCCCGGGACAGAGGGGCCAGGGGTGACTTACGAGCAGTACTTC
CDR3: CSAPGTEGPGVTYEQYF

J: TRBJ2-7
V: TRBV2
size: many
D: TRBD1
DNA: TGTGCCAGCAGTGAAGCGGACAGGTTCTCCTACGAGCAGTACTTC
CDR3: CASSEADRFSYEQYF

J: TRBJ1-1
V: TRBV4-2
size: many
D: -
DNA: TGTGCCAGCAGCCTCTTAGCGGTGAACACTGAAGCTTTCTTT
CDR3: CASSLLAVNTEAFF

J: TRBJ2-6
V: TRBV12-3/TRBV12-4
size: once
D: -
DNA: TGTGCCAGCAGCTGGGCCGGGGCCAACGTCCTGACTTTC
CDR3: CASSWAGANVLTF

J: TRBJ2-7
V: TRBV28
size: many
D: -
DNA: TGTGCCAGCAGTACCTCCCGCCTCGAGCAGTACTTC
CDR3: CASSTSRLEQYF

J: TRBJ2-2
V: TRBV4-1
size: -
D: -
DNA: TGCGCCAGCAGCCAAGGACGTAGAAGCGGGGAGCTGTTTTTT
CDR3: CASSQGRRSGELFF

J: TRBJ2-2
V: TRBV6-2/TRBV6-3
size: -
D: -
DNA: TGTGCCAGCAGTTACTCTAACGGGAACACCGGGGAGCTGTTTTTT
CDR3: CASSYSNGNTGELFF

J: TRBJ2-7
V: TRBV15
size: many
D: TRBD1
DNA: TGTGCCACCAGCCTGCTGGGGACAGTAGGCGAGCAGTACTTC
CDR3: CATSLLGTVGEQYF

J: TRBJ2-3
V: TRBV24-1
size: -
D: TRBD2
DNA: TGTGCCACCAGTGCTCAAAGCGGGAGGACAGATACGCAGTATTTT
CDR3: CATSAQSGRTDTQYF

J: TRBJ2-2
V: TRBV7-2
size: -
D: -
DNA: TGTGCCAGCAGCTTAGCGGGAGTTTCAACCGGGGAGCTGTTTTTT
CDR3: CASSLAGVSTGELFF

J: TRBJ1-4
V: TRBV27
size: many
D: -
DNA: TGTGCCAGCAGTTTATGGGGGGGTGAAAAACTGTTTTTT
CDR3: CASSLWGGEKLFF

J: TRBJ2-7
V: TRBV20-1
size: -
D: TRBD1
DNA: TGCAGTGCTAGAGACAGGGGGCGAACCTACGAGCAGTACTTC
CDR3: CSARDRGRTYEQYF

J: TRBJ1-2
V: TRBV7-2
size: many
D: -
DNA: TGTGCCAGCAGCTTAGTGGGGGGGGACGTCGATGGCTACACCTTC
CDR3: CASSLVGGDVDGYTF

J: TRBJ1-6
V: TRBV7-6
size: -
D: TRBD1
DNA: TGTGCCAGCAGTAATAACAGGGGGCGCCTTATGGGGAATTCACCCCTCCACTTT
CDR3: CASSNNRGRLMGNSPLHF

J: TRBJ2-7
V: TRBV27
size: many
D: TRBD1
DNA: TGTGCCAGCATGGGGACAGACTCCTACGAGCAGTACTTC
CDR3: CASMGTDSYEQYF

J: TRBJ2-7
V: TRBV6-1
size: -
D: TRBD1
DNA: TGTGCCAGCAGTGGAACAGGGGGCGCCGAGCAGTACTTC
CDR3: CASSGTGGAEQYF

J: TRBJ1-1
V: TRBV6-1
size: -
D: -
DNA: TGTGCCAGCAGTGATGGGACGGCGAACACTGAAGCTTTCTTT
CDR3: CASSDGTANTEAFF

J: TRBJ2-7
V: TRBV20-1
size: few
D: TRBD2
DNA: TGCAGTGCTAGCCATTCTAGCGGAGGGACCTACGAGCAGTACTTC
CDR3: CSASHSSGGTYEQYF

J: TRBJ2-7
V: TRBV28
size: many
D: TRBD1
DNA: TGTGCCAGCTGTCCGAGGGGGACAGGGGGGTACGAGCAGTACTTC
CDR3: CASCPRGTGGYEQYF

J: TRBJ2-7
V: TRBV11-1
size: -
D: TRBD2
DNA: TGTGCCAGCAGCTTAGTCCGGCTAGCGGGAGACCACGAGCAGTACTTC
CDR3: CASSLVRLAGDHEQYF

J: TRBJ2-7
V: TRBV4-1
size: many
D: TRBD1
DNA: TGCGCCAGCAGCCAACGGGGACAGGGGTTCAACGAGCAGTACTTC
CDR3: CASSQRGQGFNEQYF

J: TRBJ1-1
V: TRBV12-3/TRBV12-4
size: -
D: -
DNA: TGTGCCAGCAGGCGCCTGCATGGGGGTGAAGCTTTCTTT
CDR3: CASRRLHGGEAFF

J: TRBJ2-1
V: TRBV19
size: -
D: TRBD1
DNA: TGTGCCAGTAAAGGGACAGCGAGCGGCAATGAGCAGTTCTTC
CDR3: CASKGTASGNEQFF

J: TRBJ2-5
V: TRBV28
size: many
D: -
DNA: TGTGCCAGCAGGCAGAACCAAGAGACCCAGTACTTC
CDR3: CASRQNQETQYF

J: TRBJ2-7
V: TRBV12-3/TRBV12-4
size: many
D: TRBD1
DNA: TGTGCCAGCAGCCAGGGGGATCACTCCTACGAGCAGTACTTC
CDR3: CASSQGDHSYEQYF